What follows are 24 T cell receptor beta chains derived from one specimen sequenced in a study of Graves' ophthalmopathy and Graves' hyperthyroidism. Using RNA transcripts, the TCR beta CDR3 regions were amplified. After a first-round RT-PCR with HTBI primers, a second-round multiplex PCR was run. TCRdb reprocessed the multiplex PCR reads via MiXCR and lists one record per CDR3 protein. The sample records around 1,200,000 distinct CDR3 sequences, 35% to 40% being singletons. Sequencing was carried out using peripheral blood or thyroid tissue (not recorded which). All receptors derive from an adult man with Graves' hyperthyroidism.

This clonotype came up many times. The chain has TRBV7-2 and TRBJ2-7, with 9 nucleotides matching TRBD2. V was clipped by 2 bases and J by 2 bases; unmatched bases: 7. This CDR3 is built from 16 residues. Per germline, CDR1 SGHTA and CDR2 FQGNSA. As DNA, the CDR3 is TGTGCCAGCAGCTTAATCAGCGCGGGAGGGCCCTACGAGCAGTACTTC. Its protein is CASSLISAGGPYEQYF.

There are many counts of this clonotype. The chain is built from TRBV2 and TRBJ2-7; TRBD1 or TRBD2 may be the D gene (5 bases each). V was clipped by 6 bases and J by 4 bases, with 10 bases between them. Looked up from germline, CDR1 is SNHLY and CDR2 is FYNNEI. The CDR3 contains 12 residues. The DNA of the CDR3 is TGTGCCAGCAGACGGGACGTATACGAGCAGTACTTC. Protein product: CASRRDVYEQYF.

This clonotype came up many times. CDR3 nucleotides: TGTGCCAGCACGTCACAGGGGTATGGCTACACCTTC. Its protein product is CASTSQGYGYTF. The chain combines TRBV12-3 or TRBV12-4 with TRBJ1-2; 7 positions match TRBD1. The CDR3 is made up of 12 amino acids. Trimming cost V 7 bases and J 5 bases; bases outside gene matches: 4.

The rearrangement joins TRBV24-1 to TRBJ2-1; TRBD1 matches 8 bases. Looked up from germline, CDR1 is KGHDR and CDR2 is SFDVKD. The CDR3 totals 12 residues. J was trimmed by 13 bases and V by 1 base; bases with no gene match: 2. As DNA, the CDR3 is TGTGCCACCAGTGATTTTGGACAGGGACAGTTCTTC. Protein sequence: CATSDFGQGQFF.

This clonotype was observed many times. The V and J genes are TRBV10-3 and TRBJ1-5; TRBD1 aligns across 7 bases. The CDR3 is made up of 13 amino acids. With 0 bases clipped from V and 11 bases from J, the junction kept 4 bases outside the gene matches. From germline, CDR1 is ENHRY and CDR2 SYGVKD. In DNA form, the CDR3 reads TGTGCCATCAGTGAGTCTGGCCAGGGGGCCCAGCATTTT. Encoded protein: CAISESGQGAQHF.

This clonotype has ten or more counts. CDR3 in DNA: TGTGCCAGTAGTACAACACGACAGGGGGCGAAGGCTGAAGCTTTCTTT. It is translated as CASSTTRQGAKAEAFF. The rearrangement joins TRBV19 to TRBJ1-1, with TRBD1 matching over 10 bases. The length of the CDR3 is 16 residues. CDR1 and CDR2 (germline): LNHDA, SQIVND (reference sequence). V shed 4 bases, J shed 6 bases, and the junction held 11 bases outside the gene matches.

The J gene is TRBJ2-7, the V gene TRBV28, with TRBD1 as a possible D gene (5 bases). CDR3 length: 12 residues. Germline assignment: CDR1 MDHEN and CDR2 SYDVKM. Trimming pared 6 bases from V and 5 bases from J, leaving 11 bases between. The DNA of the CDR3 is TGTGCCAGCAGAGCTGACAGACACGAGCAGTACTTC. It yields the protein CASRADRHEQYF.

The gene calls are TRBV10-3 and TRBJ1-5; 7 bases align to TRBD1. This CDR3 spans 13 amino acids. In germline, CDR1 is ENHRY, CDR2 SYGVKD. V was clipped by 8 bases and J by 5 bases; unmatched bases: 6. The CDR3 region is CAIGGDSHQPQHF. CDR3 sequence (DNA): TGTGCCATCGGAGGGGACAGTCATCAGCCCCAGCATTTT.

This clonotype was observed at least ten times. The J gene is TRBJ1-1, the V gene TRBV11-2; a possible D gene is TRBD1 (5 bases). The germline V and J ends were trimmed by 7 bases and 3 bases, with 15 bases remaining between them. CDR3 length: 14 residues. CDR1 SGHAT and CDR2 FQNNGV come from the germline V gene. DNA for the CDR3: TGTGCCAGCACCCAAAGCAGGGTGGACACTGAAGCTTTCTTT. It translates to CASTQSRVDTEAFF. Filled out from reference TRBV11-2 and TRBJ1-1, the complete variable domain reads EAGVAQSPRYKIIEKRQSVAFWCNPISGHATLYWYQQILGQGPKLLIQFQNNGVVDDSQLPKDRFSAERLKGVDSTLKIQPAKLEDSAVYLCASTQSRVDTEAFFGQGTRLTVV.

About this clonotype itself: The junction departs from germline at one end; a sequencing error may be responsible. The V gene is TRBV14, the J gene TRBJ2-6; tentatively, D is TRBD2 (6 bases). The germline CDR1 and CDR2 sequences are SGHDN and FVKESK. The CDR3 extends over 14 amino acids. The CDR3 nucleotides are TGTGCCAGCAGCCATGACGGGGAGGCCAAGGTCCTGACTTTC. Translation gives CASSHDGEAKVLTF.

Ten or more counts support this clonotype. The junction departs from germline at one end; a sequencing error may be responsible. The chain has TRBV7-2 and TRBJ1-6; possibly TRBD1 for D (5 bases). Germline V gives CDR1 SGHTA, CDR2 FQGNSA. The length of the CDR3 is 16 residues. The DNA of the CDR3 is TGTGCCAGCAGCCCAGGATCCGGGACCTACAATTCACCCCTCCACTTT. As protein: CASSPGSGTYNSPLHF.

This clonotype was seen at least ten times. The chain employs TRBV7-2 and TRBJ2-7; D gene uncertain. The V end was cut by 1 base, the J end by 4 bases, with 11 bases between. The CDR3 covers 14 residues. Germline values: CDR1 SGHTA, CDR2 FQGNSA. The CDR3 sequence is CASSLVSKTYEQYF. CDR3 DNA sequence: TGTGCCAGCAGCTTAGTCTCCAAGACATACGAGCAGTACTTC.

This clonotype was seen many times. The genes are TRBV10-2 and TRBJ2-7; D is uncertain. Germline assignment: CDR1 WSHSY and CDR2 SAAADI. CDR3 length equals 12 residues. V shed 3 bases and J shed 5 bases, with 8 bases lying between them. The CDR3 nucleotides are TGCGCCAGCAGTGATAACAGAAACGAGCAGTACTTC. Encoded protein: CASSDNRNEQYF.

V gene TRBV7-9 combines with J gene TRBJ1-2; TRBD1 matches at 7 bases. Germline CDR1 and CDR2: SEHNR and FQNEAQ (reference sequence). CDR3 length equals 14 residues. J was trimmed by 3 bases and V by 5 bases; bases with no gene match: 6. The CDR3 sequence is CASSQDRQDYGYTF. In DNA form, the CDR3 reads TGTGCCAGCAGCCAGGACAGGCAAGACTATGGCTACACCTTC.

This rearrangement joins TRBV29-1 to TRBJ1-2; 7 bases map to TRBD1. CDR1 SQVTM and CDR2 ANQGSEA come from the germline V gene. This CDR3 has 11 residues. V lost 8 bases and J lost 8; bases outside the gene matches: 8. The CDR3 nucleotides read TGCAGCCCTGGACAGGAGGGCGGCTACACCTTC. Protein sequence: CSPGQEGGYTF.

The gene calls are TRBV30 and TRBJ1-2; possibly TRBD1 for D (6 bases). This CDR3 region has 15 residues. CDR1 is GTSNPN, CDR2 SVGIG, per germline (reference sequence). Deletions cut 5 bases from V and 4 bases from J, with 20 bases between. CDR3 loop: CAWGGDRQGGYGYTF. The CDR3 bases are TGTGCCTGGGGGGGAGACAGGCAAGGCGGCTATGGCTACACCTTC. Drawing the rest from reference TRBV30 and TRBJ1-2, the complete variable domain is SQTIHQWPATLVQPVGSPLSLECTVEGTSNPNLYWYRQAAGRGLQLLFYSVGIGQISSEVPQNLSASRPQDRQFILSSKKLLLSDSGFYLCAWGGDRQGGYGYTFGSGTRLTVV.

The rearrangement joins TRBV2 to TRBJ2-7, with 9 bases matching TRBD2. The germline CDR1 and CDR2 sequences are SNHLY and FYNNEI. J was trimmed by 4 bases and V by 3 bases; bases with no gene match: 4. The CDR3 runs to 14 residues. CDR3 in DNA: TGTGCCAGCAGTGATGTAGCGGGAGATTACGAGCAGTACTTC. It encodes CASSDVAGDYEQYF.

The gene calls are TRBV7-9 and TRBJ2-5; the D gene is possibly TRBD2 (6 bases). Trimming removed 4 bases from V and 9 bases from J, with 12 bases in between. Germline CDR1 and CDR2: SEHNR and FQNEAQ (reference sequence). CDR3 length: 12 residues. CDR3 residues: CASSSEGLSQYF. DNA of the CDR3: TGTGCCAGCAGCTCGGAGGGGTTGTCCCAGTACTTC.

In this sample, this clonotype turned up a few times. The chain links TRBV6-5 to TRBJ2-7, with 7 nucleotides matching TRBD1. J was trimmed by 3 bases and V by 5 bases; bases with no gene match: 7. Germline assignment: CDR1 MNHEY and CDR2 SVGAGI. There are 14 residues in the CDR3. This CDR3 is CASSEPTGHYEQYF. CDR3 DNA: TGTGCCAGCAGTGAACCGACAGGGCACTACGAGCAGTACTTC.

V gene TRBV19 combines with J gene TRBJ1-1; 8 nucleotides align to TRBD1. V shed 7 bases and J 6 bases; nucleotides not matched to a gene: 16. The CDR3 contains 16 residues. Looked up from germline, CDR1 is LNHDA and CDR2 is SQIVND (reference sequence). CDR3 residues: CASKASPGTGGPEAFF. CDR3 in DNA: TGTGCCAGTAAAGCTTCCCCCGGGACAGGTGGTCCTGAAGCTTTCTTT.

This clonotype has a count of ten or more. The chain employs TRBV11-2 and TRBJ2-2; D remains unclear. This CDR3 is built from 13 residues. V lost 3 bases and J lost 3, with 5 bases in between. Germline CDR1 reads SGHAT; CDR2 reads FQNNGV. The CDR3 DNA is TGTGCCAGCAGCTTCGTCCACACCGGGGAGCTGTTTTTT. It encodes CASSFVHTGELFF.

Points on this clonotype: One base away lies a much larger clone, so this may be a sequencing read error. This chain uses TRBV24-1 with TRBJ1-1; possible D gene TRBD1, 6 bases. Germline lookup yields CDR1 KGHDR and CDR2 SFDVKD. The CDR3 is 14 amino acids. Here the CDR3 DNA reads TGTGCCACCAGTGATACTTCAGGGGACACTGGAGCTTTCTTT. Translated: CATSDTSGDTGAFF.

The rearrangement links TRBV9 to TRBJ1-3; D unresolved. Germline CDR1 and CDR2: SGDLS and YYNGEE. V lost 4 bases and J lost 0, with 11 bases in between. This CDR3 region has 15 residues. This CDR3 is CASSPRWDSGNTIYF. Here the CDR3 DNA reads TGTGCCAGCAGCCCCCGGTGGGACTCTGGAAACACCATATATTTT.

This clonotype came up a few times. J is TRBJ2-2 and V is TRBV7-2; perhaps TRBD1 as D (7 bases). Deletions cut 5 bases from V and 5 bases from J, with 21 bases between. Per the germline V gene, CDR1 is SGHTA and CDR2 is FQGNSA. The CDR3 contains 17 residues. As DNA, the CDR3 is TGTGCCAGCAGCCTAGAGCGACAGGGAGGATTTACCGGGGAGCTGTTTTTT. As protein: CASSLERQGGFTGELFF.